This T cell receptor (beta chain) was captured by sequencing in a study of regulatory T cells in long-lasting Graves disease. Study-level information: Persistent Graves' disease required over 5 years of antithyroid drugs and positive TSH receptor antibodies. Study-wide results and caveats: What was studied was peripheral blood only, and not thyroid tissue.

This clonotype was seen at least ten times. The antigen remains undetermined. Time point specified: persistent/refractory GD, antithyroid drugs over 5 years with positive TRAb. RNA from PBMCs was the source of the TCR library. One endocrinology department in Xi'an, China, was where patients came from. V was trimmed by 6 bases and J by 3 bases, leaving 13 bases between them. Germline loops: CDR1 KGHDR, CDR2 SFDVKD. CDR3 length: 14 amino acids. In building TCR beta libraries, iRepertoire HTBI primers were used together with Arm-PCR of CDR3 regions. In TCRdb, the multiplex PCR reads were re-called with MiXCR into one record per CDR3 protein. The sample yields roughly 500,000 distinct CDR3 sequences, about 20% seen once.

The origin of this receptor is a female donor with Graves disease. The sequences come from peripheral blood mononuclear cells (PBMCs), collected when the disease was refractory, from a patient treated with antithyroid drugs. This chain joins TRBV24-1 and TRBJ2-5; possibly TRBD2 for D (6 bases). Here the CDR3 DNA reads TGTGCCACCAGTTTCCCATTAGCGGAAGAGACCCAGTACTTC. Translating it yields CATSFPLAEETQYF.